This T cell receptor (beta chain) came from a study of blood T cell repertoires in COVID-19. The wider study: COVID-19 samples from acute and convalescent phases originated in the United States, Italy and Spain.

Sequenced by immunoSEQ multiplex PCR; TCRdb stores in-frame clones only, minus some. The sample lists more than 150,000 clones, around 90% seen once, with less than 3% in the top ten. This CDR3 has 11 amino acids. The V and J ends lost 7 bases and 6 bases respectively, with 12 bases between them. Germline loops: CDR1 GTSNPN, CDR2 SVGIG (reference sequence). This TCR came from a man aged 55 to 70 with acute or convalescent COVID-19. The chain carries TRBV30 and TRBJ1-2; D gene ambiguous. What was sequenced was peripheral blood. The CDR3 loop reads CAFYTGNGYTF. The CDR3 region has the DNA TGTGCCTTCTACACGGGGAATGGCTACACCTTC.